One and the same sample provided the 26 T cell receptor beta chains below, sequenced in a study of identical twins. From the 5' RACE reads, TCRdb called clonotypes with MiXCR, one entry per CDR3 protein. The table lists 1.5 million to 2 million distinct CDR3 sequences, under 35% of them singletons. Sequenced sample: cord blood. The receptors originated from a newborn girl in good health.

The sample holds a few counts of this clonotype. The genes are TRBV20-1 and TRBJ1-2; no clear D. Deletions cut 2 bases from V and 8 bases from J, with 15 bases between. The CDR3 has 13 residues. Germline CDR1 is DFQATT and CDR2 is SNEGSKA (reference sequence). The CDR3 loop reads CSARSGTAGGYTF. CDR3 nucleotides: TGCAGTGCTAGATCGGGAACCGCGGGGGGCTACACCTTC.

The V call is TRBV25-1, the J call TRBJ1-6; D not certain. V was clipped by 10 bases and J by 8 bases, with 18 bases between them. From germline, CDR1 is MGHDK and CDR2 SYGVNS. The CDR3 is made up of 14 amino acids. In DNA form, the CDR3 reads TGTGCCAACACGCGGGGATCTAGGGATTCACCCCTCCACTTT. It translates to CANTRGSRDSPLHF. Using reference TRBV25-1 and TRBJ1-6 for the parts outside the CDR3, the full variable domain is EADIYQTPRYLVIGTGKKITLECSQTMGHDKMYWYQQDPGMELHLIHYSYGVNSTEKGDLSSESTVSRIRTEHFPLTLESARPSHTSQYLCANTRGSRDSPLHFGNGTRLTVT.

In DNA, the CDR3 is TGTGCCACCAGTGAAGGGCTCGCCTATGGCTACACCTTC. The encoded protein is CATSEGLAYGYTF. The chain recombines TRBV24-1 with TRBJ1-2; no definite D call. The germline gives CDR1 KGHDR, CDR2 SFDVKD. CDR3 size: 13 residues. V was cut by 4 bases and J by 4 bases, with 9 bases left in between.

The table lists this clonotype with a few counts. The chain uses TRBV3-1 and TRBJ2-3; D gene unclear. The CDR3 has 13 residues. Germline V gene sequence: CDR1 LGHDT, CDR2 YNNKEL (reference sequence). V was cut by 3 bases and J by 5 bases, with 9 bases left in between. For the CDR3, the DNA is TGTGCCAGCAGCCAGGAAAAGCGAGATACGCAGTATTTT. Translated: CASSQEKRDTQYF.

The chain employs TRBV12-3 or TRBV12-4 and TRBJ2-1; D gene unclear. The V and J ends lost 2 bases and 9 bases respectively, with 17 bases between them. The CDR3 has 15 amino acids. CDR3 sequence (DNA): TGTGCCAGCAGTTTAATTGTGGTGGGGATCGGTGAGCAGTTCTTC. It codes for CASSLIVVGIGEQFF.

A remark on this clonotype: The junction differs from germline at one of its ends, possibly a read error. This chain joins TRBV4-1 and TRBJ1-2, with 7 bases aligning to TRBD1. CDR1 is MGHRA, CDR2 YSYEKL, per germline. The CDR3 has 16 residues. CDR3 loop: CASSSTTGARNYGFTF. The CDR3 DNA reads TGCGCCAGCAGCTCAACCACAGGGGCACGGAACTATGGCTTCACCTTC.

This clonotype was detected only a few times. The chain combines TRBV7-2 with TRBJ2-7; D possibly corresponds to TRBD2 (6 bases). Trimming removed 2 bases at V and 3 bases at J, with 20 bases between. CDR3 length: 17 residues. Germline assignment: CDR1 SGHTA and CDR2 FQGNSA. CDR3 coding DNA: TGTGCCAGCAGCTTATATTCATGGGGCGGGAACAACTACGAGCAGTACTTC. It specifies CASSLYSWGGNNYEQYF.

This clonotype was seen repeatedly, ten times or more. The chain is built from TRBV12-3 or TRBV12-4 and TRBJ2-3; 9 bases line up with TRBD2. Losses at the gene ends were 2 bases for V and 2 bases for J; bases not matched to a gene: 2. CDR3 length: 15 amino acids. The CDR3 DNA follows: TGTGCCAGCAGTTTACGACTAGCGGTCACAGATACGCAGTATTTT. This sequence encodes CASSLRLAVTDTQYF.

This clonotype was counted only a few times. The J gene is TRBJ2-4, the V gene TRBV20-1, with 8 bases aligning to TRBD1. The end of the DNA aligns better with TRBJ2-7, so the J call may be wrong. CDR3 length: 12 amino acids. Germline values: CDR1 DFQATT, CDR2 SNEGSKA (reference sequence). The CDR3 DNA reads as TGCAGTGGGCGACAGGGGTTCAACGAGCAGTACTTC. Translated, it gives CSGRQGFNEQYF.

This clonotype was seen many times. This chain uses TRBV4-2 with TRBJ2-7; 12 nucleotides agree with TRBD2. The CDR3 consists of 15 residues. CDR1 LGHNA and CDR2 YNFKEQ come from the germline V gene. The V gene end was trimmed by 1 base and the J gene end by 2 bases; junction bases not matched to a gene: 0. Here the CDR3 DNA reads TGTGCCAGCAGCCAAGGGACTAGCGGGACCTACGAGCAGTACTTC. Its translation: CASSQGTSGTYEQYF.

This clonotype appeared many times. The chain has TRBV12-3 or TRBV12-4 and TRBJ1-2, with 10 bases aligning to TRBD1. V trimming: 5 bases; J trimming: 3 bases; junction bases outside the gene matches: 9. The CDR3 contains 16 residues. The CDR3 loop reads CASSPRTGGSYYGYTF. As DNA, the CDR3 is TGTGCCAGCAGTCCGAGGACAGGGGGGTCCTACTATGGCTACACCTTC.

This clonotype appeared a few times. The CDR3 DNA follows: TGTGCCAGCAGCTCTTCGACAGGGGGGTCCTACAATGAGCAGTTCTTC. Its protein is CASSSSTGGSYNEQFF. The genes are TRBV7-2 and TRBJ2-1, with 9 bases fitting TRBD1. J was trimmed by 1 base and V by 4 bases; bases with no gene match: 5. The CDR3 covers 16 residues. Germline-derived CDR1 and CDR2 are SGHTA and FQGNSA.

This rearrangement joins TRBV5-1 to TRBJ2-7; a weak D match, TRBD1 (5 bases). Near its end, the DNA agrees better with TRBJ2-5, so the J call may be wrong. CDR1 and CDR2 (germline): SGHRS, YFSETQ. The CDR3 is made up of 14 amino acids. CDR3 in amino acids: CASSYRLDQETQYF. The CDR3 DNA follows: TGCGCCAGCAGCTACAGGCTAGACCAAGAGACCCAGTACTTC.

The chain recombines TRBV20-1 with TRBJ2-3; 10 bases map to TRBD2. J gave up 5 bases and V 4 bases, and 9 bases lay outside the gene matches. This CDR3 is built from 15 residues. CDR1 and CDR2 from the germline V gene are DFQATT and SNEGSKA (reference sequence). This CDR3 reads CSAIQPSGRKDTQYF. The CDR3 DNA sequence: TGCAGTGCTATCCAACCTAGCGGGAGAAAAGATACGCAGTATTTT.

In its sample, this clonotype was seen a few times. The rearrangement joins TRBV28 to TRBJ2-4, with 8 bases fitting TRBD2. The ends lost 5 bases at V and 6 bases at J; junction bases unmatched: 15. CDR3 size: 17 residues. Germline CDR1 reads MDHEN; CDR2 reads SYDVKM. CDR3 sequence reads: CASSPGTRFSRPNIQYF. DNA of the CDR3: TGTGCCAGCAGTCCCGGGACTAGATTCAGCCGTCCAAACATTCAGTACTTC.

V and J are TRBV10-2 and TRBJ2-7; D not resolved. V lost 7 bases and J 1 base, leaving 11 bases between the germline ends. CDR3 length equals 13 residues. CDR1 and CDR2 from the germline V gene are WSHSY and SAAADI. CDR3 loop: CASTKQFSYEQYF. As DNA, the CDR3 is TGCGCCAGCACTAAGCAGTTTTCCTACGAGCAGTACTTC.

V is TRBV15 and J is TRBJ2-4, with D maybe TRBD2 (5 bases). The J call could be wrong; TRBJ2-7 is a better fit for the DNA end. Germline CDR1 reads LNHNV; CDR2 reads YYDKDF (reference sequence). This CDR3 spans 17 amino acids. The CDR3 reads CATSRDLGGRNSYEQYF. CDR3 bases: TGTGCCACCAGCAGAGATCTCGGTGGGAGAAACTCCTACGAGCAGTACTTC.

V and J are TRBV3-1 and TRBJ2-1, with TRBD2 matching over 12 bases. The J call is uncertain, as TRBJ2-7 better fits the DNA end. Germline CDR1 is LGHDT and CDR2 is YNNKEL (reference sequence). CDR3 size: 18 residues. The chain's CDR3 is CARPRPGLAGFSYNEQYF. CDR3 bases: TGTGCCCGCCCCCGACCGGGACTAGCGGGTTTCTCCTACAATGAGCAGTACTTC.

The sample holds a few counts of this clonotype. This chain joins TRBV20-1 and TRBJ2-7, with 9 bases lining up with TRBD2. Germline CDR1 and CDR2: DFQATT and SNEGSKA (reference sequence). The V gene end was trimmed by 4 bases and the J gene end by 0 bases; junction bases not matched to a gene: 4. The CDR3 is 14 residues long. The CDR3 DNA is TGCAGTGCTATCGGTAGCGGGAGCTCCTACGAGCAGTACTTC. Translation gives CSAIGSGSSYEQYF.

In this sample, this clonotype turned up many times. V usage is TRBV24-1 and J usage is TRBJ2-4, with D hard to call. Trimming removed 5 bases at V and 0 bases at J, with 10 bases between. Germline-derived CDR1 and CDR2 are KGHDR and SFDVKD. CDR3 length: 15 residues. CDR3 DNA: TGTGCCACCAGTGTCGAACAAAGAGCCAAAAACATTCAGTACTTC. Translating gives CATSVEQRAKNIQYF.

The V gene is TRBV4-2, the J gene TRBJ2-6, with D uncertain. Germline V lookup: CDR1 LGHNA, CDR2 YNFKEQ. V was trimmed by 4 bases and J by 0 bases, leaving 7 bases between them. This CDR3 has 15 amino acids. The CDR3 nucleotides are TGTGCCAGCAGCCCGGACGTCTCTGGGGCCAACGTCCTGACTTTC. This sequence encodes CASSPDVSGANVLTF.

Written as DNA, the CDR3 is TGTGCCAGCAGCTTAGGCGACAGGCTGTTGAACATTCAGTACTTC. This gives the protein CASSLGDRLLNIQYF. The chain joins TRBV7-2 to TRBJ2-4; possibly TRBD1 for D (6 bases). CDR1 and CDR2 from the germline V gene are SGHTA and FQGNSA. V dropped 1 base and J dropped 7 bases, with 14 bases sitting between them. CDR3 size: 15 residues. Complete variable domain (other parts from reference TRBV7-2 and TRBJ2-4): GAGVSQSPSNKVTEKGKDVELRCDPISGHTALYWYRQSLGQGLEFLIYFQGNSAPDKSGLPSDRFSAERTGGSVSTLTIQRTQQEDSAVYLCASSLGDRLLNIQYFGAGTRLSVL.

The chain carries TRBV10-3 and TRBJ2-1; 12 bases are a match to TRBD2. This CDR3 has 16 residues. V was clipped by 3 bases and J by 2 bases; unmatched bases: 2. Germline loops: CDR1 ENHRY, CDR2 SYGVKD. DNA for the CDR3: TGTGCCATCAGTGACACTAGCGGGGGGCCCTACAATGAGCAGTTCTTC. It yields the protein CAISDTSGGPYNEQFF.

The chain has TRBV5-1 and TRBJ2-5, with 9 bases fitting TRBD1. The germline V gene encodes CDR1 SGHRS and CDR2 YFSETQ. The ends lost 3 bases at V and 1 base at J; junction bases unmatched: 7. This CDR3 comprises 16 residues. Here the CDR3 reads CASSYTATGGQETQYF. The DNA for the CDR3 is TGCGCCAGCAGCTATACCGCGACAGGGGGCCAAGAGACCCAGTACTTC.

The chain has TRBV20-1 and TRBJ2-7; D may be TRBD2 (5 bases). Looked up from germline, CDR1 is DFQATT and CDR2 is SNEGSKA (reference sequence). V was trimmed by 0 bases and J by 3 bases, leaving 18 bases between them. The CDR3 runs 16 residues. The CDR3 bases are TGCAGTGCTAGAGATGAGGCCGTTGGGAGCAGCTACGAGCAGTACTTC. Protein: CSARDEAVGSSYEQYF.

This clonotype was recorded at least ten times. The rearrangement links TRBV24-1 to TRBJ2-1, with TRBD2 matching 9 bases. The CDR3 sequence is 14 residues long. Germline V lookup: CDR1 KGHDR, CDR2 SFDVKD. The ends lost 1 base at V and 6 bases at J; junction bases unmatched: 0. This CDR3 is CATSDLLAGNEQFF. As DNA, the CDR3 is TGTGCCACCAGTGATTTACTAGCGGGCAATGAGCAGTTCTTC.